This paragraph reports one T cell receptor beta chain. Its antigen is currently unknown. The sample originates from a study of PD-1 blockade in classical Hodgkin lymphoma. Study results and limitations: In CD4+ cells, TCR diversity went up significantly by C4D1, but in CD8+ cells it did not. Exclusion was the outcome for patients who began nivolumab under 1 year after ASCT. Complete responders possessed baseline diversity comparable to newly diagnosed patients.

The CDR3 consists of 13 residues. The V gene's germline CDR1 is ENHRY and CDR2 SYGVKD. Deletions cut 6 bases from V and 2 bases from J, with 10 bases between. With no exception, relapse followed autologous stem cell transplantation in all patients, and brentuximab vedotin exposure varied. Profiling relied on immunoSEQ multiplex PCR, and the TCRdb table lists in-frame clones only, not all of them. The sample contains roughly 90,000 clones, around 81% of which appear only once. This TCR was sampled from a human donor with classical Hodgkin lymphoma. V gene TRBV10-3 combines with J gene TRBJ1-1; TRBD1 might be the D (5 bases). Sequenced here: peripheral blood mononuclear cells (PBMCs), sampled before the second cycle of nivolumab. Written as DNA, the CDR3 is TGTGCCATCAGAGTGACAGTCAACACTGAAGCTTTCTTT. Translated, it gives CAIRVTVNTEAFF.